The sequence of this T cell receptor (beta chain) was determined in a study of blood T cell repertoires in COVID-19 (dated by TCRdb to the early 2020s). For context, the study as a whole: Samples from collaborators originated in the United States, Italy and Spain and spanned both the acute and convalescent phases of COVID-19. Nearly every sample came with metadata listing a de-identified subject ID, COVID-19 status, age in years and sex. Deeply sampled blood TCRbeta repertoires from subjects exposed to, actively infected with, or recovered from COVID-19 were included in the dataset. The samples were drawn from the first 160 participants of the ongoing ImmuneRACE study and from 950 to 1,500 subjects provided by 6 global collaborators. HLA class I and class II types, where available, came from metadata supplied by the sample provider rather than from assay-based typing. The material from the prospective study consisted of cDNA or gDNA derived from T cells, B-cell-depleted T cells, or PBMCs. The repertoires were released in a freely available public database intended as a resource for research on the immune response to SARS-CoV-2.

One collaborating source in Seattle enrolled patients during active infection and followed them longitudinally through the course of disease. Whole blood was collected in K2EDTA tubes by collaborating institutions according to the institutions' own protocols. For TCRbeta analysis, collaborators shipped samples in one of three forms: frozen whole blood, isolated PBMCs, or DNA extracted from either of those sample types. As concerns this clone: There is no known antigen for this receptor. Base qualities are not recorded, but no much larger clone differs from it by a single base.

The immunoSEQ Assay, a bias-controlled multiplex PCR, was used to amplify TCRbeta CDR3 regions from genomic DNA. As for the original processing: Nucleated cell counts per sample were estimated from amplification of reference gene primers within the assay. To quantify the absolute abundance of each unique TCRbeta CDR3 rearrangement, sequence reads were collapsed and filtered. For each sample, productive Simpson clonality was calculated as the square root of Simpson's diversity index over productive rearrangements. TCRdb re-hosts the immuneACCESS table, in-frame sequences only. Its copies lack some clones; in the studies checked, an unresolved V gene accounts for under half of them, and the cause for the rest is not known. The DNA was the basis for D and trimming; V, J and clone size are from that table. Present in this sample are some 170,000 clones, 75% to 85% of which were seen just once. The top ten constitute about 10% of the sample.

Unmatched junction bases come to 9, with V trimmed by 3 bases and J by 5 bases. CDR1 and CDR2, looked up from the germline V gene, are KGHSH and LQKENI. The CDR3, from cysteine to phenylalanine, totals 16 residues. Only the CDR3 DNA is retained, 48 bases long and in frame from the first base. What the study reported, not specific to this receptor: The quantity of clinical and demographic metadata differed by source and by participant and was supplied without curation.

The sequencing sample was made of peripheral blood. The source is a woman in her thirties or forties with COVID-19, enrolled during active disease. This sequence uses TRBV18 and TRBJ2-2; 7 central bases correspond to TRBD1. CDR3 protein: CASSPRTGGRTGELFF. The DNA reads TGTGCCAGCTCACCTAGGACAGGCGGTCGGACCGGGGAGCTGTTTTTT.